Listed here are 30 T cell receptor beta chains from one sample, sequenced in a study of blood T cell repertoires in COVID-19. TCRdb's table, derived via immunoSEQ multiplex PCR, lists solely in-frame clones and lacks some. Among under 150,000 clones listed, about 85% were seen once. The sample comprised peripheral blood. The receptors shown here come from a man aged 40-50 years with active or convalescent COVID-19.

This clone was picked up one time. The V gene is TRBV12-3 or TRBV12-4, the J gene TRBJ1-2; TRBD1 matches 7 bases. CDR3 length: 13 amino acids. Trimming removed 5 bases from V and 3 bases from J; junction bases left unmatched: 3. The CDR3 spells CASSGQEYYGYTF. DNA for the CDR3: TGTGCCAGCAGTGGACAGGAGTACTATGGCTACACCTTC.

The chain carries TRBV9 and TRBJ2-7; 9 nucleotides align to TRBD1. In germline, CDR1 is SGDLS, CDR2 YYNGEE. The trim removed 2 bases at V and 5 bases at J, leaving 5 bases unmatched. This CDR3 spans 14 amino acids. CDR3 residues: CASSVRDRDHEQYF. In nucleotides, the CDR3 is TGTGCCAGCAGCGTCCGGGACAGGGACCACGAGCAGTACTTC.

The chain combines TRBV29-1 with TRBJ2-3; D gene uncertain. CDR3 length: 12 residues. V was pared by 5 bases and J by 4 bases, with 10 bases between. Germline V gene lookup returns CDR1 SQVTM and CDR2 ANQGSEA. CDR3: CSVPSAADTQYF. Here the CDR3 DNA reads TGCAGCGTTCCATCGGCGGCAGATACGCAGTATTTT.

This rearrangement joins TRBV2 to TRBJ2-3; 10 bases align to TRBD2. The CDR3 is 15 residues long. Per the germline V gene, CDR1 is SNHLY and CDR2 is FYNNEI. Trimming removed 7 bases from V and 6 bases from J; junction bases left unmatched: 10. In nucleotides, the CDR3 is TGTGCCAGCACCCTAACGGGACTAGCGACCGATACGCAGTATTTT. It codes for CASTLTGLATDTQYF.

This clone was seen a single time. The chain recombines TRBV15 with TRBJ2-1; D unresolved. Trimming removed 1 base from V and 3 bases from J, with 10 bases in between. The CDR3 runs to 15 residues. Germline-derived CDR1 and CDR2 are LNHNV and YYDKDF (reference sequence). The CDR3 DNA reads TGTGCCACCAGCAGAGCGGCGGAAAACTACAATGAGCAGTTCTTC. As protein: CATSRAAENYNEQFF.

The V gene is TRBV18, the J gene TRBJ2-2, with D tentatively TRBD1 (5 bases). This CDR3 is built from 13 residues. V lost 0 bases, J lost 8 bases, and 7 bases lay in between. From germline, CDR1 is KGHSH and CDR2 LQKENI. The CDR3 DNA reads TGTGCCAGCTCACCACCGACAGCTGGGGAGCTGTTTTTT. Residues: CASSPPTAGELFF.

The CDR3 DNA reads as TGTGCCAGCAGCTTAGGGCGGGGGGCCTTACTCAATGAGCAGTTCTTC. It yields the protein CASSLGRGALLNEQFF. J is TRBJ2-1 and V is TRBV7-2, with 8 bases fitting TRBD2. Germline CDR1 SGHTA, CDR2 FQGNSA. After removal of 1 base from V and 6 bases from J, the junction contained 8 bases not matched to a gene. The CDR3 covers 16 residues. Based on the CDR3 plus reference TRBV7-2 and TRBJ2-1, the full variable domain is GAGVSQSPSNKVTEKGKDVELRCDPISGHTALYWYRQSLGQGLEFLIYFQGNSAPDKSGLPSDRFSAERTGGSVSTLTIQRTQQEDSAVYLCASSLGRGALLNEQFFGPGTRLTVL.

The rearrangement links TRBV19 to TRBJ1-4; a possible D gene is TRBD1 (6 bases). V lost 3 bases and J lost 5, with 10 bases in between. Germline CDR1 is LNHDA and CDR2 is SQIVND (reference sequence). The CDR3 has 14 residues. Here the CDR3 reads CASSIQGSNEKLFF. CDR3 bases: TGTGCCAGTAGTATTCAGGGGTCGAATGAAAAACTGTTTTTT.

This chain joins TRBV28 and TRBJ1-2, with D tentatively TRBD1 (6 bases). This CDR3 is 13 amino acids long. Germline V gene data show CDR1 as MDHEN and CDR2 as SYDVKM. Between the trimmed V and J ends, which lost 4 bases and 2 bases, there was a span of 8 bases. CDR3 protein: CASSYGQNYGYTF. DNA of the CDR3: TGTGCCAGCAGTTATGGACAGAACTATGGCTACACCTTC.

The rearrangement links TRBV7-2 to TRBJ2-5; D perhaps matches TRBD1 (5 bases). Trimming stripped 4 bases from V and 5 bases from J, with 17 bases between. In germline, CDR1 is SGHTA, CDR2 FQGNSA. CDR3 length equals 15 residues. The CDR3 region is CASSSRRVVGETQYF. The DNA of the CDR3 is TGTGCCAGCAGCTCCCGCAGGGTAGTGGGGGAGACCCAGTACTTC.

The gene calls are TRBV6-1 and TRBJ2-7; a weak D match, TRBD1 (6 bases). Trimming shortened V by 3 bases and J by 6 bases, and 18 bases separated the two germline ends. The CDR3 runs 15 residues. Germline CDR1 reads MNHNS; CDR2 reads SASEGT. CDR3: CASSDRGKGFSEQYF. The CDR3 bases are TGTGCCAGCAGTGACAGGGGCAAGGGGTTCTCCGAGCAGTACTTC.

As to this clone: One junction end disagrees with the germline gene, perhaps due to a read error. CDR3 nucleotides: TGTGCCAGCAGCCAAGATCTGCGGGGGGCGGAGTTTTTT. This gives the protein CASSQDLRGAEFF. The chain has TRBV3-1 (or the pseudogene TRBV3-2) and TRBJ2-3; 8 bases match TRBD2. Germline V CDR1 and CDR2: LGHDT, YNNKEL (reference sequence). The CDR3 is 13 amino acids.

This chain links TRBV24-1 with TRBJ2-2; a weak D match, TRBD1 (6 bases). V gave up 3 bases and J gave up 7 bases, with 11 bases separating them. The CDR3 sequence is 14 residues long. The V gene's germline CDR1 is KGHDR and CDR2 SFDVKD. The CDR3 bases are TGTGCCACCAGTGATCCAGGGGCCAGCGGGGAGCTGTTTTTT. Translating gives CATSDPGASGELFF.

The V and J genes are TRBV6-6 and TRBJ1-1; D is unresolved. Trimming cost V 7 bases and J 0 bases, with 12 bases left between them. From germline, CDR1 is MNHNY and CDR2 SVGAGI (reference sequence). The CDR3 is 14 residues long. The CDR3: CASKSELLNTEAFF. The CDR3 DNA is TGTGCCAGCAAATCGGAGCTCTTGAACACTGAAGCTTTCTTT.

The chain employs TRBV24-1 and TRBJ2-3; maybe TRBD1 (6 bases). Trimming removed 3 bases at V and 2 bases at J, with 8 bases between. CDR1 and CDR2 (germline): KGHDR, SFDVKD. CDR3 length: 14 amino acids. CDR3 residues: CATSDTGSTDTQYF. For the CDR3, the DNA is TGTGCCACCAGTGATACAGGGTCCACAGATACGCAGTATTTT.

This sequence joins TRBV7-9 and TRBJ2-3; a possible D gene is TRBD2 (6 bases). Trimming removed 1 base at V and 3 bases at J, with 8 bases between. This CDR3 is built from 14 residues. Germline V lookup: CDR1 SEHNR, CDR2 FQNEAQ (reference sequence). The DNA of the CDR3 is TGTGCCAGCAGCTTAGGGGACTTAACAGATACGCAGTATTTT. This encodes CASSLGDLTDTQYF.

This clone showed up just once. This sequence joins TRBV13 and TRBJ2-1; 10 positions agree with TRBD1. Germline values: CDR1 PRHDT, CDR2 FYEKMQ (reference sequence). V lost 2 bases, J lost 4 bases, and 2 bases stayed unmatched. This CDR3 is built from 15 residues. CDR3 nucleotide sequence: TGTGCCAGCAGCTTAAGACAGGGGGCTTACAATGAGCAGTTCTTC. It translates to CASSLRQGAYNEQFF.

The chain joins TRBV28 to TRBJ1-2; no definite D call. The germline V gene has CDR1 MDHEN and CDR2 SYDVKM. V gave up 5 bases and J gave up 2 bases, with 6 bases separating them. This CDR3 has 12 residues. CDR3 nucleotide sequence: TGTGCCAGCAGTCCCATCAACTATGGCTACACCTTC. Translating gives CASSPINYGYTF.

The rearrangement links TRBV7-9 to TRBJ2-3; D remains unclear. CDR1 and CDR2 from the germline V gene are SEHNR and FQNEAQ (reference sequence). V lost 3 bases and J 0 bases, leaving 7 bases between the germline ends. The CDR3 runs 14 residues. CDR3 sequence: CASSFGRSTDTQYF. The CDR3 nucleotides are TGTGCCAGCAGCTTCGGTCGGAGCACAGATACGCAGTATTTT.

The chain links TRBV2 to TRBJ1-1; D gene ambiguous. The ends were cut back, 3 bases at V and 1 base at J, with 12 bases in the middle. The CDR3 consists of 15 residues. Germline CDR1 reads SNHLY; CDR2 reads FYNNEI. The CDR3 loop is CASSDSRHQNTEAFF. The CDR3 DNA reads TGTGCCAGCAGTGATAGCCGCCACCAGAACACTGAAGCTTTCTTT.

The chain links TRBV7-3 to TRBJ2-3; 13 bases align to TRBD2. V lost 4 bases, J lost 4 bases, and 2 bases stayed unmatched. The CDR3 length is 15 residues. Germline lookup yields CDR1 SGHTA and CDR2 FQGTGA. In nucleotides, the CDR3 is TGTGCCAGCAGCTCGGGACTAGCGGGGTCAGATACGCAGTATTTT. It translates to CASSSGLAGSDTQYF.

The rearrangement uses TRBV19 and TRBJ2-5; perhaps TRBD2 as D (5 bases). Germline CDR1 reads LNHDA; CDR2 reads SQIVND (reference sequence). This CDR3 has 12 amino acids. V lost 9 bases, J lost 5 bases, and 13 bases lay in between. As DNA, the CDR3 is TGTGCCAGCAGTGCCGGGAAGGAGACCCAGTACTTC. Translation: CASSAGKETQYF.

The chain carries TRBV11-2 and TRBJ2-7; D might be TRBD1 (6 bases). Per the germline V gene, CDR1 is SGHAT and CDR2 is FQNNGV. Trimming left V 5 bases short and J 1 base short, with 12 bases between. This CDR3 is 14 amino acids long. CDR3 in DNA: TGTGCCAGCAGCGCCCGGGACACTTCCTACGAGCAGTACTTC. Its translation is CASSARDTSYEQYF.

The chain carries TRBV9 and TRBJ1-1, with TRBD1 as a possible D gene (5 bases). The CDR3 runs to 15 residues. CDR1 is SGDLS, CDR2 YYNGEE, per germline. The V end lost 0 bases, the J end lost 3 bases, and 12 bases lay between the germline ends. The CDR3 nucleotides read TGTGCCAGCAGCGTAGCCGCCCTCAGGGACACTGAAGCTTTCTTT. This codes for CASSVAALRDTEAFF.

V and J are TRBV7-9 and TRBJ2-7; 9 bases are shared with TRBD1. CDR3 length: 14 amino acids. Per the germline V gene, CDR1 is SEHNR and CDR2 is FQNEAQ (reference sequence). V was pared by 3 bases and J by 5 bases, with 5 bases of the junction left unmatched. As DNA, the CDR3 is TGTGCCAGCAGCTTTCGGGACAGGGATGACGAGCAGTACTTC. It yields the protein CASSFRDRDDEQYF.

The V call is TRBV29-1, the J call TRBJ1-4, with 8 nucleotides matching TRBD1. Trimming at V came to 6 bases and at J to 4 bases, leaving 4 bases not matched to a gene. Germline V gene data show CDR1 as SQVTM and CDR2 as ANQGSEA. This CDR3 is built from 13 residues. This CDR3 is CSVNRGFNEKLFF. The CDR3 DNA reads TGCAGCGTGAACAGGGGGTTTAATGAAAAACTGTTTTTT.

The genes are TRBV2 and TRBJ1-5, with no clear D. This CDR3 comprises 13 residues. Germline CDR1 is SNHLY and CDR2 is FYNNEI. Trimming took 7 bases from V and 0 from J, leaving 7 bases between them. The CDR3: CASTYDSNQPQHF. DNA for the CDR3: TGTGCCAGCACCTATGATAGCAATCAGCCCCAGCATTTT.

The chain is built from TRBV5-1 and TRBJ1-4; TRBD1 agrees at 7 bases. Germline assignment: CDR1 SGHRS and CDR2 YFSETQ. V shed 0 bases and J 7 bases; nucleotides not matched to a gene: 3. The CDR3 loop spans 14 amino acids. DNA for the CDR3: TGCGCCAGCAGCTTGGGGGACAGAGGTGAAAAACTGTTTTTT. Its translation: CASSLGDRGEKLFF.

This CDR3 is CASSYSTGSSTDTQYF. CDR3 nucleotide sequence: TGTGCCAGCAGTTACTCTACAGGGTCGAGCACAGATACGCAGTATTTT. The V call is TRBV6-5, the J call TRBJ2-3, with D possibly matching TRBD1 (6 bases). The CDR3 has 16 amino acids. Trimming cost V 0 bases and J 0 bases, with 10 bases left between them. In germline, CDR1 is MNHEY, CDR2 SVGAGI.

V gene TRBV5-1 combines with J gene TRBJ2-2, with TRBD1 matching over 7 bases. This CDR3 is built from 15 residues. With 4 bases clipped from V and 0 bases from J, the junction kept 3 bases outside the gene matches. The germline CDR1 and CDR2 sequences are SGHRS and YFSETQ. The CDR3 bases are TGCGCCAGCAGCCGGACAGGAACGAACACCGGGGAGCTGTTTTTT. This sequence encodes CASSRTGTNTGELFF.